Below, one TCR beta chain is given with its context. Its antigen is undetermined. Treatment reported: approximately 9-day PBMC culture with coronavirus spike peptide pools or control peptides (ViraFEST assay). CD4+ T lymphocytes from the unexposed donor were collected before the COVID-19 pandemic (2011-2018). Before TCRs were sequenced, ViraFEST expanded antigen-specific T cells with peptide pools. Trimming took off 4 bases at V and 1 base at J, with 9 bases between the two ends. The germline V gene has CDR1 SGHDN and CDR2 FVKESK. The CDR3 is made up of 14 amino acids. This record belongs to a study of vaccination and CD4 T cells after COVID-19. Background on the study: Each control culture was treated with a CEFX pool, an HIV-1 Nef pool, or no peptide. The study's findings and limits: Researchers looked at relatively few convalescent patients and had no early post-infection timepoints. From a median of roughly 21 to 38, SARS-CoV-2-reactive clonotypes increased, though not significantly.

CD4+ T cells that had been cultured provided DNA sequenced with the Oncomine TCR Beta short-read assay. A single record per CDR3 protein comes from TCRdb applying MiXCR to the PCR reads. This sample has 7,500 to 9,500 distinct CDR3 sequences, with under 60% found just once. The clonotype originates from a human donor in good health. Sequenced input: CD4+ T cells from blood, cultured in vitro. The rearrangement links TRBV14 to TRBJ2-3; D gene unclear. The CDR3: CASSPYRGTDTQYF. The CDR3 nucleotides read TGTGCCAGCAGCCCGTATAGGGGCACAGATACGCAGTATTTT.